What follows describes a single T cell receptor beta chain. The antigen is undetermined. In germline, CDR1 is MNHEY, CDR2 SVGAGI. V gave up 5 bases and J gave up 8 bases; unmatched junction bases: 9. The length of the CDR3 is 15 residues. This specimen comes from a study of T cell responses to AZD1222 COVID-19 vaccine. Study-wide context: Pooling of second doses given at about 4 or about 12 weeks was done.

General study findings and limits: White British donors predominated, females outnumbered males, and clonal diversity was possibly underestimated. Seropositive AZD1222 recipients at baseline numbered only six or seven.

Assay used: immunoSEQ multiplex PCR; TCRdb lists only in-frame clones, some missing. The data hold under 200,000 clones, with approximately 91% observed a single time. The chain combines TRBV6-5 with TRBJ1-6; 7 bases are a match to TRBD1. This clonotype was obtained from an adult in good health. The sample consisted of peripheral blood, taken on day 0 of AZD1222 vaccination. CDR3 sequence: CASSRFRQGDSPLHF. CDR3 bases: TGTGCCAGCAGTCGTTTCCGACAGGGTGATTCACCCCTCCACTTT.